This T cell receptor beta chain derives from a study of CD4 T cells in relation to SARS-CoV-2 and coronaviruses. Study-wide context: The negative reference was HIV-1 Nef peptide pool or peptide-free culture. Study findings and constraints: Samples before the pandemic and after infection were not matched within any donor.

Unexposed donor CD4+ T cells date from 2011-2018, before the COVID-19 pandemic. CD4+ T cells were isolated from the cells after about 11 days of culture. Here immunoSEQ multiplex PCR was the method, and the copy in TCRdb shows in-frame clones only, minus some. The table has 25,000 to 30,000 clones, around 76% seen once; the top ten hold over 15%. As concerns this clone: No antigen is known for it.

This TCR derives from a human donor in good health. The sample consisted of CD4+ T cells from PBMCs, cultured in vitro.

The chain's CDR3 is CASSLGRRPAGQNNTEAFF. The CDR3 DNA follows: TGCGCCAGCAGCTTGGGGCGTCGCCCGGCAGGGCAGAACAACACTGAAGCTTTCTTT. The rearrangement uses TRBV5-1 and TRBJ1-1, with D possibly TRBD1 on 5 matching bases. Germline V CDR1 and CDR2: SGHRS, YFSETQ. Trimming left V 0 bases short and J 2 bases short, with 23 bases between. CDR3 size: 19 residues.